Detailed here is one TCR beta chain. What it binds is not known. This entry belongs to a study of T-cell reconstitution after alpha-beta-depleted transplantation in children. A library of TCRbeta sequences, prepared with unique molecular identifiers, was generated. One entry per CDR3 protein results from TCRdb running MiXCR on the PCR reads. The sample lists some 600,000 distinct CDR3 sequences, 10% to 15% occurring once. Study outcomes and limitations: Certain patients had high TCRbeta diversity at day 60, and it came from recipient T cells and thymic progenitors that survived. Newly generated T cells supplied most T-cell counts and diversity one year post-transplant.

This specimen was PBMCs, mostly from graft donor cells, taken 360 days after TCRalphabeta/CD19-depleted stem cell transplant. This TCR was sampled from a male patient younger than 18 who had a stem cell transplant for acute myeloid leukemia, so the T cells may come from the graft donor.

The CDR3 spells CASTPGLAAYNEQFF. CDR3 nucleotides: TGTGCCAGCACCCCAGGACTAGCGGCCTACAATGAGCAGTTCTTC. The chain links TRBV6-2 or TRBV6-3 to TRBJ2-1, with 10 nucleotides matching TRBD2. The ends lost 7 bases at V and 2 bases at J; junction bases unmatched: 5. The germline V gene has CDR1 MNHEY and CDR2 SVGEGT. The CDR3 runs to 15 residues.